These 23 T cell receptor beta chains came from one sample sequenced in a study of cytomegalovirus exposure and HLA in healthy donors. Amplification used 60 Vbeta primers and 13 Jbeta primers. Assay: immunoSEQ multiplex PCR; the TCRdb copy retains only in-frame clones and omits some. Of over 150,000 clones in the sample, roughly four fifths were seen once. Sequenced sample: PBMCs. These receptors were collected from a boy aged 2 to 10 in good health and CMV-seronegative.

This chain joins TRBV4-3 and TRBJ1-1, with no clear D. The V gene's germline CDR1 is LGHNA and CDR2 YSLEER. Trimming pared 0 bases from V and 1 base from J, leaving 9 bases between. The CDR3 totals 15 residues. CDR3 sequence reads: CASSQESLANTEAFF. The CDR3 DNA sequence: TGCGCCAGCAGCCAAGAAAGTCTAGCGAACACTGAAGCTTTCTTT.

The chain is built from TRBV5-4 and TRBJ2-1; 13 bases map to TRBD2. The germline gives CDR1 SGHNT, CDR2 YYREEE (reference sequence). The length of the CDR3 is 16 residues. With V trimmed by 4 bases and J by 2 bases, 3 bases remained unmatched. CDR3 DNA sequence: TGTGCCAGCAGCACGGGACTAGCGGGGACCTACAATGAGCAGTTCTTC. It encodes CASSTGLAGTYNEQFF.

The V gene is TRBV29-1, the J gene TRBJ2-1; 14 bases match TRBD2. The V and J ends lost 4 bases and 7 bases, in that order; junction bases with no gene match: 9. CDR1 and CDR2 from the germline V gene are SQVTM and ANQGSEA. The CDR3 has 16 amino acids. CDR3 in amino acids: CSVVSRLAGGRNEQFF. In nucleotides, the CDR3 is TGCAGCGTTGTGTCGAGACTAGCGGGGGGGCGAAATGAGCAGTTCTTC.

The CDR3 sequence: CASSEARARGFGRGYTF. The CDR3 bases are TGTGCCAGCAGTGAAGCGAGGGCCAGGGGGTTTGGTAGAGGCTACACCTTC. This rearrangement joins TRBV6-1 to TRBJ1-2; 7 bases map to TRBD1. V dropped 0 bases and J dropped 8; count of bases not matched to a gene: 15. Germline V gene sequence: CDR1 MNHNS, CDR2 SASEGT. This CDR3 spans 17 amino acids.

The V call is TRBV10-3, the J call TRBJ1-1; the match to TRBD1 covers 8 bases. With V trimmed by 5 bases and J by 3 bases, 11 bases remained unmatched. The CDR3 covers 16 residues. Germline V gene lookup returns CDR1 ENHRY and CDR2 SYGVKD. CDR3 protein: CAISRSSQGAHTEAFF. The CDR3 DNA sequence: TGTGCCATCAGTCGTAGTAGTCAGGGGGCGCACACTGAAGCTTTCTTT.

The J gene is TRBJ1-1, the V gene TRBV5-1; 8 bases are shared with TRBD1. Looked up from germline, CDR1 is SGHRS and CDR2 is YFSETQ. The CDR3 is made up of 15 amino acids. The ends lost 3 bases at V and 2 bases at J; junction bases unmatched: 6. The CDR3 region has the DNA TGCGCCAGCAGCTACCCAGACAGGGGAAACACTGAAGCTTTCTTT. Its protein product is CASSYPDRGNTEAFF.

This clone came up a few times. The rearrangement uses TRBV2 and TRBJ1-1, with D possibly being TRBD1 (6 bases). The CDR3 spans 15 residues. Germline V CDR1 and CDR2: SNHLY, FYNNEI. The V end was cut by 9 bases, the J end by 5 bases, with 22 bases between. The CDR3 sequence is CASQRDIALETEAFF. The CDR3 coding sequence is TGTGCCAGTCAAAGGGACATCGCCTTGGAAACTGAAGCTTTCTTT.

The rearrangement links TRBV29-1 to TRBJ2-7; 9 positions match TRBD1. Per germline, CDR1 SQVTM and CDR2 ANQGSEA. V lost 2 bases, J lost 2 bases, and 10 bases stayed unmatched. This CDR3 is 16 amino acids long. CDR3 coding DNA: TGCAGCGTTGAAAAGGGGACCGGGACAGGGACCTACGAGCAGTACTTC. Its translation: CSVEKGTGTGTYEQYF.

The V call is TRBV6-6, the J call TRBJ2-5, with 9 positions matching TRBD2. After removal of 2 bases from V and 3 bases from J, the junction contained 1 base not matched to a gene. Germline V gives CDR1 MNHNY, CDR2 SVGAGI (reference sequence). The CDR3 consists of 14 residues. CDR3 nucleotide sequence: TGTGCCAGCAGTTACGCTAGCGGGGAAGAGACCCAGTACTTC. Amino acids: CASSYASGEETQYF.

The V and J genes are TRBV7-9 and TRBJ2-5, with 7 bases that match TRBD1. The CDR3 is 14 residues long. Germline V gene sequence: CDR1 SEHNR, CDR2 FQNEAQ (reference sequence). Trimming took 5 bases from V and 6 from J; bases not matched to a gene: 9. In DNA form, the CDR3 reads TGTGCCAGCAGCGGCCGGGACAGCATCCAGACCCAGTACTTC. This translates into CASSGRDSIQTQYF. Complete variable domain (other parts from reference TRBV7-9 and TRBJ2-5): DTGVSQNPRHKITKRGQNVTFRCDPISEHNRLYWYRQTLGQGPEFLTYFQNEAQLEKSRLLSDRFSAERPKGSFSTLEIQRTEQGDSAMYLCASSGRDSIQTQYFGPGTRLLVL.

The V and J genes are TRBV18 and TRBJ1-3; D uncertain. The germline gives CDR1 KGHSH, CDR2 LQKENI. There are 14 residues in the CDR3. V was clipped by 4 bases and J by 3 bases, with 10 bases between them. The CDR3 spells CASSLRLDGNTIYF. The DNA of the CDR3 is TGTGCCAGCTCACTGCGACTGGATGGAAACACCATATATTTT.

The gene calls are TRBV7-3 and TRBJ2-3, with D unclear. This CDR3 region has 15 residues. Trimming took off 2 bases at V and 2 bases at J, with 11 bases between the two ends. From germline, CDR1 is SGHTA and CDR2 FQGTGA. CDR3 nucleotide sequence: TGTGCCAGCAGCTTAGTATTCGGTTACACAGATACGCAGTATTTT. This codes for CASSLVFGYTDTQYF.

This sequence joins TRBV11-2 and TRBJ2-1; 11 bases line up with TRBD1. CDR3 length: 16 amino acids. Germline values: CDR1 SGHAT, CDR2 FQNNGV. V trimming: 6 bases; J trimming: 5 bases; junction bases outside the gene matches: 9. CDR3 loop: CASRGFPGQGDNEQFF. CDR3 in DNA: TGTGCCAGCAGAGGCTTCCCGGGACAGGGGGACAATGAGCAGTTCTTC.

This clone was counted between two and nine times. The rearrangement joins TRBV7-9 to TRBJ1-2; D gene ambiguous. Trimming pared 4 bases from V and 8 bases from J, leaving 17 bases between. Germline V gives CDR1 SEHNR, CDR2 FQNEAQ (reference sequence). This CDR3 comprises 14 residues. The CDR3 DNA reads as TGTGCCAGCAGCTCTCGATTAGGAGTTGACGGCTACACCTTC. Protein: CASSSRLGVDGYTF.

The chain combines TRBV7-2 with TRBJ2-7; TRBD1 is a possible D gene (8 bases). Germline CDR1 reads SGHTA; CDR2 reads FQGNSA. CDR3 length: 16 residues. With 5 bases removed from V and 3 bases from J, the gap between germline ends came to 20 bases. CDR3 protein: CASSLQGGGLYYEQYF. CDR3 coding DNA: TGTGCCAGCAGCCTACAGGGGGGGGGACTGTACTACGAGCAGTACTTC.

The V gene is TRBV7-2, the J gene TRBJ2-5; TRBD1 matches 9 bases. The tail of the sequence fits TRBJ2-7 better, so the J call may be wrong. CDR1 SGHTA and CDR2 FQGNSA come from the germline V gene. The CDR3 contains 17 residues. CDR3 DNA sequence: TGTGCCAGCAGCTTCGGGGACCGGGACAGGGTCTCCTACGAGCAGTACTTC. It is translated as CASSFGDRDRVSYEQYF.

V gene TRBV6-5 combines with J gene TRBJ2-3; 16 bases map to TRBD2. The germline gives CDR1 MNHEY, CDR2 SVGAGI. J gave up 5 bases and V 6 bases, and 2 bases lay outside the gene matches. The CDR3 has 15 amino acids. The CDR3 nucleotides are TGTGCCAGCAGAGGGACTAGCGGGGGGGAAGATACGCAGTATTTT. It yields the protein CASRGTSGGEDTQYF.

This chain connects TRBV19 to TRBJ2-3, with 8 bases that match TRBD2. The CDR3 totals 16 residues. Germline V CDR1 and CDR2: LNHDA, SQIVND (reference sequence). Trimming removed 0 bases from V and 3 bases from J; junction bases left unmatched: 5. This CDR3 is CASSIDRGGWTDTQYF. The DNA for the CDR3 is TGTGCCAGTAGTATAGATCGGGGGGGTTGGACAGATACGCAGTATTTT.

This clone occurred once. V gene TRBV11-2 combines with J gene TRBJ2-5, with TRBD2 matching over 13 bases. Germline CDR1 SGHAT, CDR2 FQNNGV. The CDR3 has 16 residues. After removal of 5 bases from V and 0 bases from J, the junction contained 3 bases not matched to a gene. The CDR3 here is CASSKTSGGYQETQYF. The CDR3 nucleotides read TGTGCCAGCAGCAAGACTAGCGGGGGGTACCAAGAGACCCAGTACTTC. Full variable domain (missing parts from reference TRBV11-2 and TRBJ2-5): EAGVAQSPRYKIIEKRQSVAFWCNPISGHATLYWYQQILGQGPKLLIQFQNNGVVDDSQLPKDRFSAERLKGVDSTLKIQPAKLEDSAVYLCASSKTSGGYQETQYFGPGTRLLVL.

The chain carries TRBV10-3 and TRBJ1-2; a weak D match, TRBD1 (6 bases). Germline CDR1 is ENHRY and CDR2 is SYGVKD. V lost 4 bases to trimming and J lost 6 bases, with 18 bases between them. This CDR3 is built from 15 residues. The CDR3 region is CAISGYRSGVHGYTF. CDR3 coding DNA: TGTGCCATCAGTGGATACCGATCAGGGGTTCATGGCTACACCTTC.

In DNA form, the CDR3 reads TGTGCCAGCTCACCTCGGGGTAATAGCAATCAGCCCCAGCATTTT. It specifies CASSPRGNSNQPQHF. V and J are TRBV18 and TRBJ1-5; no definite D call. This CDR3 has 15 amino acids. V lost 3 bases to trimming and J lost 0 bases, with 9 bases between them. CDR1 and CDR2 from the germline V gene are KGHSH and LQKENI.

In DNA, the CDR3 is TGTGCCAGCAGCTTAGGAGACTTTAATACCTACGAGCAGTACTTC. Its protein is CASSLGDFNTYEQYF. The J gene is TRBJ2-7, the V gene TRBV7-9; D unresolved. CDR1 is SEHNR, CDR2 FQNEAQ, per germline (reference sequence). The CDR3 contains 15 residues. V shed 1 base and J shed 2 bases, with 12 bases lying between them.

V usage is TRBV7-8 and J usage is TRBJ2-7; D is perhaps TRBD1 (5 bases). Trimming shortened V by 8 bases and J by 0 bases, and 14 bases separated the two germline ends. Germline values: CDR1 SGHVS, CDR2 FQNEAQ. The CDR3 consists of 14 residues. The CDR3 here is CASGAYRSSYEQYF. DNA for the CDR3: TGTGCCAGCGGGGCCTATAGGAGCTCCTACGAGCAGTACTTC. Based on the CDR3 plus reference TRBV7-8 and TRBJ2-7, the full variable domain is GAGVSQSPRYKVAKRGQDVALRCDPISGHVSLFWYQQALGQGPEFLTYFQNEAQLDKSGLPSDRFFAERPEGSVSTLKIQRTQQEDSAVYLCASGAYRSSYEQYFGPGTRLTVT.